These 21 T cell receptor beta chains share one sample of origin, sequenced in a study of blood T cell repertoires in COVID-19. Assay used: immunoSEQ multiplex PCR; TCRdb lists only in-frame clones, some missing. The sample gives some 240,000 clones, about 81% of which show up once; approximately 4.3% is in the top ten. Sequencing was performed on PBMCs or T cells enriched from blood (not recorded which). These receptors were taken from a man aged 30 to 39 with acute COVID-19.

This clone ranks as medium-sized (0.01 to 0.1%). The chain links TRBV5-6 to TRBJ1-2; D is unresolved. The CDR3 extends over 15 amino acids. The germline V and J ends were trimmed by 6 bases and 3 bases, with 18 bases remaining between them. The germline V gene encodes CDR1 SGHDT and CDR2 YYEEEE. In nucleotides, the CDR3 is TGTGCCAGCACCTCGGGCCGGGGTAGGGACTATGGCTACACCTTC. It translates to CASTSGRGRDYGYTF.

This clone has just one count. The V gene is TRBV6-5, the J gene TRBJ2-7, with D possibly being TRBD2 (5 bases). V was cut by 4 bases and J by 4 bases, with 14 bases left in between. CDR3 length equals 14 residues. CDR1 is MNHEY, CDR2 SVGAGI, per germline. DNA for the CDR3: TGTGCCAGCAGTTCTCGGGCCCCGGGGTACGAGCAGTACGTC. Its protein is CASSSRAPGYEQYV.

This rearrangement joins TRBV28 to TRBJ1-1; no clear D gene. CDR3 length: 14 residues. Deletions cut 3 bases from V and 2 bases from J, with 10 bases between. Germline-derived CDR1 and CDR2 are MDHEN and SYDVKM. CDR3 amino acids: CASSFPNINTEAFF. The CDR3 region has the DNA TGTGCCAGCAGTTTCCCCAACATAAACACTGAAGCTTTCTTT.

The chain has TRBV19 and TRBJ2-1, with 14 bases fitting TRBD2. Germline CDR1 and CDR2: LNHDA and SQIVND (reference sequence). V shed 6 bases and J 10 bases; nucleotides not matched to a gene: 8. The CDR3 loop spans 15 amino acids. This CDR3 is CASSSGTSGGREQFF. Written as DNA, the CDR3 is TGTGCCAGTAGCTCTGGGACTAGCGGGGGACGCGAGCAGTTCTTC.

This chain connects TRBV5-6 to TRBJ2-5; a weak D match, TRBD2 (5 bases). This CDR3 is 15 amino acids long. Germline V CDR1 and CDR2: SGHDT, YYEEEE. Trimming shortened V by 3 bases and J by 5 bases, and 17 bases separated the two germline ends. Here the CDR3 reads CASSWRRLGGETQYF. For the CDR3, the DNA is TGTGCCAGCAGCTGGCGAAGGTTGGGCGGGGAGACCCAGTACTTC.

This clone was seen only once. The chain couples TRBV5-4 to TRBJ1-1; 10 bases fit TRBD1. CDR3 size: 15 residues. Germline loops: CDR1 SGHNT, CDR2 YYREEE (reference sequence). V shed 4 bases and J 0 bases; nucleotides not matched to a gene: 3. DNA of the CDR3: TGTGCCAGCAGCCGACAGGGGGCGCTGAACACTGAAGCTTTCTTT. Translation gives CASSRQGALNTEAFF.

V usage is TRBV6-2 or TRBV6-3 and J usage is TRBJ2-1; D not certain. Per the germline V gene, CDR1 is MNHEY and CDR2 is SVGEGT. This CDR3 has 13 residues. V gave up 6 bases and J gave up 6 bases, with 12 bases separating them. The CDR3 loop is CASSNPGFNEQFF. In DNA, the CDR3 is TGTGCCAGCAGCAACCCCGGGTTCAATGAGCAGTTCTTC.

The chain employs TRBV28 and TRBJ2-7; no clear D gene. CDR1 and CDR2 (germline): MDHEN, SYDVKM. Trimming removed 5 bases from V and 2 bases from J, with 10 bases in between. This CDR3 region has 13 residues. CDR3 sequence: CASSGPVAYEQYV. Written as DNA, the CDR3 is TGTGCCAGCAGTGGGCCCGTCGCCTACGAGCAGTACGTC.

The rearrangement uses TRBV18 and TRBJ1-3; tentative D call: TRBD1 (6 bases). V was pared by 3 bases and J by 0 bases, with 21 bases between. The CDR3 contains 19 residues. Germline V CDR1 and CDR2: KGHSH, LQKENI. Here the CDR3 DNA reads TGTGCCAGCTCACCCCGCCAGGGGATTGAAGGGGGCTCTGGAAACACCATATATTTT. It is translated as CASSPRQGIEGGSGNTIYF.

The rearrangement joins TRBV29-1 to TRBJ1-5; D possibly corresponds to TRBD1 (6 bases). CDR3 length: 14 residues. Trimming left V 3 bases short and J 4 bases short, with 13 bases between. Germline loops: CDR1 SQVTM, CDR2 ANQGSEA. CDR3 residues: CSVDTGRPNQPQHF. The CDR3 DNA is TGCAGCGTTGATACAGGGAGACCTAATCAGCCCCAGCATTTT.

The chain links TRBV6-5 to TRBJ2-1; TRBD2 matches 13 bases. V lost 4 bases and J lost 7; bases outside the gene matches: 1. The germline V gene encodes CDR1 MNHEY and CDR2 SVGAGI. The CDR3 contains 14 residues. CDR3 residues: CASSLTSGRNEQFF. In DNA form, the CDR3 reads TGTGCCAGCAGTTTGACTAGCGGGAGGAATGAGCAGTTCTTC.

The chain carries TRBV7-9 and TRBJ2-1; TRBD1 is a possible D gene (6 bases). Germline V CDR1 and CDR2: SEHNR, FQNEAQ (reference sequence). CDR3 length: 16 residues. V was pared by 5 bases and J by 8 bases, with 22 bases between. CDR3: CASSRTEGIGADEQFF. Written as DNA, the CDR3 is TGTGCCAGCAGCCGGACAGAGGGAATTGGGGCCGATGAGCAGTTCTTC.

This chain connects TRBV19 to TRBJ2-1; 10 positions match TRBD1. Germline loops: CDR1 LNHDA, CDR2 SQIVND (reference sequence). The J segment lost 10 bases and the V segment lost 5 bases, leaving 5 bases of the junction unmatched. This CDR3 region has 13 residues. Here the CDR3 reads CASSGDRGGEQFF. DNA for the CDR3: TGTGCCAGTAGTGGGGACAGGGGAGGAGAGCAGTTCTTC.

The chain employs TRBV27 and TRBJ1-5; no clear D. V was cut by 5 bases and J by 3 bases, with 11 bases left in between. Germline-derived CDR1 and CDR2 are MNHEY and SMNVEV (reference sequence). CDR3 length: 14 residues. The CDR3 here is CASSTGPSNQPQHF. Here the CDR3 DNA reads TGTGCCAGCAGTACGGGTCCCTCCAATCAGCCCCAGCATTTT.

CDR3 nucleotide sequence: TGTGCCAGCAGTTTGCCGGGGTCGGGCTATGGCTACACCTTC. Encoded protein: CASSLPGSGYGYTF. The V and J genes are TRBV28 and TRBJ1-2; D ambiguous. The CDR3 sequence is 14 residues long. V was clipped by 3 bases and J by 4 bases, with 12 bases between them. Germline V CDR1 and CDR2: MDHEN, SYDVKM.

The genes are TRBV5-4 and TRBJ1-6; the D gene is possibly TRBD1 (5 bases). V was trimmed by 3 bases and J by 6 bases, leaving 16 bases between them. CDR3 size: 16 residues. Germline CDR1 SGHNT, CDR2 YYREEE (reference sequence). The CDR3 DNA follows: TGTGCCAGCAGCTCGCGAACGGGGGGAAGTAATTCACCCCTCCACTTT. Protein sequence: CASSSRTGGSNSPLHF.

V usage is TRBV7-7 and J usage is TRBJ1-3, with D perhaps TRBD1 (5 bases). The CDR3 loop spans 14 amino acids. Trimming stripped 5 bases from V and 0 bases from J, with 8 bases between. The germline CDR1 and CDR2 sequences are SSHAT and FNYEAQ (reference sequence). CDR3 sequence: CASSPQVSGNTIYF. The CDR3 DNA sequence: TGTGCCAGCAGCCCACAGGTCTCTGGAAACACCATATATTTT.

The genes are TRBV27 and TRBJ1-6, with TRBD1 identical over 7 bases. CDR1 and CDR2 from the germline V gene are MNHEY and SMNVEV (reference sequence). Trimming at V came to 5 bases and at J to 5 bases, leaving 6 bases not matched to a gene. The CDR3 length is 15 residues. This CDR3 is CASSLQGSHNSPLHF. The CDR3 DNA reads TGTGCCAGCAGTCTACAGGGGTCCCATAATTCACCCCTCCACTTT.

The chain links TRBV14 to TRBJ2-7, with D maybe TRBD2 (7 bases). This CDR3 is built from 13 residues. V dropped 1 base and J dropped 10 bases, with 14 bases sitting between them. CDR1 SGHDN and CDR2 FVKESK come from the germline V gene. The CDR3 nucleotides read TGTGCCAGCAGCCAAGTAGGCGGGGGCCCTCAGTACGTC. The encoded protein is CASSQVGGGPQYV.

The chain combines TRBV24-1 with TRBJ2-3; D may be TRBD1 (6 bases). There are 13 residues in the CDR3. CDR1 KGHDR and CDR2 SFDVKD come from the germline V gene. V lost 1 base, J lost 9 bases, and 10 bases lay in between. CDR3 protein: CATSDFTGRTQYF. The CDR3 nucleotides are TGTGCCACCAGTGATTTCACAGGGCGGACGCAGTATTTT.

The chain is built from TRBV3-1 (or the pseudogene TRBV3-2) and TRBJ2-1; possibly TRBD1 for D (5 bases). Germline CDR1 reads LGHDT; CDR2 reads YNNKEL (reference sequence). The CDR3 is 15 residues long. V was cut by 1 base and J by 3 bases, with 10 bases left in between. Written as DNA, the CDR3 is TGTGCCAGCAGCCAAGGGACAACGGTCTACAATGAGCAGTTCTTC. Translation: CASSQGTTVYNEQFF.